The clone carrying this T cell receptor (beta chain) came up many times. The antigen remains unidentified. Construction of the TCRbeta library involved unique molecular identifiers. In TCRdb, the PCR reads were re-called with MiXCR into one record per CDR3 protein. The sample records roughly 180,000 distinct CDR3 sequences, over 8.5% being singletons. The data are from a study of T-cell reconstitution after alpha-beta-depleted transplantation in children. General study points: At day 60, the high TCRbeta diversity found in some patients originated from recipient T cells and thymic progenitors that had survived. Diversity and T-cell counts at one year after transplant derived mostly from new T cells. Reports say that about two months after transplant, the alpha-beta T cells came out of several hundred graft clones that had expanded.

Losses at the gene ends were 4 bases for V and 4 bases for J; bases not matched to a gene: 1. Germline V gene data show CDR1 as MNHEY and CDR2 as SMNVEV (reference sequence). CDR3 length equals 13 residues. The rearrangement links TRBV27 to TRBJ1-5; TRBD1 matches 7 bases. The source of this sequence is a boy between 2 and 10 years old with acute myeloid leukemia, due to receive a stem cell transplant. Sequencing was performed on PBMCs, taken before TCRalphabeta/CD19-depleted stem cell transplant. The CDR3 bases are TGTGCCAGCAGTTGGGACAGTAATCAGCCCCAGCATTTT. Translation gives CASSWDSNQPQHF.